This TCR beta chain was identified in a study of OX40 agonist ivuxolimab in advanced cancers. About the study: At 82.7% male, the cohort had a mean age of about 60 years, ranging from about 20 to 80.

Sequenced by immunoSEQ multiplex PCR; TCRdb stores in-frame clones only, minus some. Seen here are 55,000 to 80,000 clones, roughly 86% observed once, and the top ten hold roughly 2%. Unmatched junction bases numbered 4, after V lost 4 bases and J lost 4 bases. CDR1 MNHEY and CDR2 SVGAGI come from the germline V gene. This CDR3 has 15 residues. Findings and caveats of the study: Compared with others, partial responders at 0.1-3.0 mg/kg displayed clonal expansion among the lowest. More expanded clones were seen, on average, in CD8+ T cells than in CD4+.

A word on this clone: The antigen is unknown.

The TCR sequence derives from an adult with an advanced solid tumor such as melanoma, head and neck, liver or kidney cancer. Specimen: CD4+ or CD8+ T cells sorted from blood, collected in a trial of the OX40 agonist ivuxolimab. The V gene is TRBV6-5, the J gene TRBJ2-3, with 11 bases lining up with TRBD2. This CDR3 is CASSFSGGAADTQYF. CDR3 sequence (DNA): TGTGCCAGCAGTTTTAGCGGGGGGGCAGCAGATACGCAGTATTTT.